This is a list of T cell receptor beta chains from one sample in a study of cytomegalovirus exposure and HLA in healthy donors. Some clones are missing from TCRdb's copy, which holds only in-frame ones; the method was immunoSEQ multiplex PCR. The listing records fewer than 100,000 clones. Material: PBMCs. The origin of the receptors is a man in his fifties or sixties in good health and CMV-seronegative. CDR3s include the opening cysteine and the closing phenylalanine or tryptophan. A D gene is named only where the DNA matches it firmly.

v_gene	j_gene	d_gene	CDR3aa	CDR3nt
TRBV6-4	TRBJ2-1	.	CASSDSADSSYNEQFF	TGTGCCAGCAGTGACTCGGCAGACAGCTCCTACAATGAGCAGTTCTTC
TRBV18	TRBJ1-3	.	CASSPDGQLSGNTIYF	TGTGCCAGCTCACCGGACGGACAGCTCTCTGGAAACACCATATATTTT
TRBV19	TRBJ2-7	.	CASSIGQAGLVYEQYF	TGTGCCAGTAGTATAGGGCAGGCAGGCTTGGTCTACGAGCAGTACTTC
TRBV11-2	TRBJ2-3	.	CASSSGTRIDTQYF	TGTGCCAGCAGCTCTGGGACACGAATAGATACGCAGTATTTT
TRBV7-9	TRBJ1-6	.	CAITGVFGGSYNSPLHF	TGTGCCATCACGGGTGTGTTCGGGGGCTCCTATAATTCACCCCTCCACTTT
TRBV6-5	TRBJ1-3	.	CASSYGGNSGNTIYF	TGTGCCAGCAGTTACGGGGGGAACTCTGGAAACACCATATATTTT
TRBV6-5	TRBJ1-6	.	CASSNGHLLNSPLHF	TGTGCCAGCAGTAATGGACACTTGTTGAATTCACCCCTCCACTTT
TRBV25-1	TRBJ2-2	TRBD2	CASSPWTSGGKNTGELFF	TGTGCCAGCAGTCCGTGGACTAGCGGGGGGAAGAACACCGGGGAGCTGTTTTTT
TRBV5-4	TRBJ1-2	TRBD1	CASSLAERGRNYGYTF	TGTGCCAGCAGCTTGGCCGAGAGGGGGCGGAACTATGGCTACACCTTC
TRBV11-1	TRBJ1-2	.	CASSLDSANYGYTF	TGTGCCAGCAGCTTAGACAGTGCTAACTATGGCTACACCTTC
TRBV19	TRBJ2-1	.	CASNSLGGAYNEQFF	TGTGCCAGTAACTCCCTCGGAGGGGCCTACAATGAGCAGTTCTTC
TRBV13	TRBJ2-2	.	CASSWHAGELFF	TGTGCCAGCAGCTGGCATGCCGGGGAGCTGTTTTTT
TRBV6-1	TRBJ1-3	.	CASLGYTIYF	TGTGCCAGCCTGGGCTACACCATATATTTT
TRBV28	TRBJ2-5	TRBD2	CASSLLGGGDETQYF	TGTGCCAGCAGTTTATTAGGCGGGGGGGACGAGACCCAGTACTTC
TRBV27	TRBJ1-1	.	CASSFSQGVGITEAFF	TGTGCCAGCAGTTTCTCACAGGGAGTGGGGATCACTGAAGCTTTCTTT